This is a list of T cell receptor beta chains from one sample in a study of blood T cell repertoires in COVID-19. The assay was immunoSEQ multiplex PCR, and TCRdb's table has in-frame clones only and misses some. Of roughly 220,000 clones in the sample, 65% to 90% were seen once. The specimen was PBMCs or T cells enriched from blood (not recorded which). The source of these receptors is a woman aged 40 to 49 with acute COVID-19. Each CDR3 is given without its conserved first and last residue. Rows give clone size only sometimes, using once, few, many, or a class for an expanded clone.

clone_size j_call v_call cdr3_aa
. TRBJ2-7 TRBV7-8 ASSLGTLRYEQY
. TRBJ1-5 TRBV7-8 ASSPRADNSNQPQH
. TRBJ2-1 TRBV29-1 SVAPDWQQF
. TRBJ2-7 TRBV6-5 ASTNRVADTYEQY
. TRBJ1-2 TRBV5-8 ASSRSRNNYGYT
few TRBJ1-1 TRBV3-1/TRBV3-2 ASSPRTDTNTEAF
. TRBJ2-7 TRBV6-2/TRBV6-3 ASSQTDTSSYEQY
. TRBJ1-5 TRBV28 ASIPEDRVNQPQH
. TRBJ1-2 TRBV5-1 ASSRDRVGGYT
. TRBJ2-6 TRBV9 ASSGNRDRGLPGANVLT
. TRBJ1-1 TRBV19 ASTAADRGIKNTEAF
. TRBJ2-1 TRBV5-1 ASSLGGLAGGYNEQF
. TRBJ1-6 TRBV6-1 ASSDGPRPLH
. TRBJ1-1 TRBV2 ASELEGGTTEAF
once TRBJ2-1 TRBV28 ASSFGTSGYNEQF
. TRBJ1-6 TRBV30 ARSAGYNSPLH
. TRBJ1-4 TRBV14 ASSRPWPNEKLF
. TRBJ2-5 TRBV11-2 ASSEYGPGLAVQETQY
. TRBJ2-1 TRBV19 ASSIKGHNEQF
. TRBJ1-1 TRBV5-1 ASSLAAGSREAF
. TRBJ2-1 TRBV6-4 ATSTRTNEQF
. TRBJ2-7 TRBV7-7 ASSQEGHEQY
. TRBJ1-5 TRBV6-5 ASTTGGPQH
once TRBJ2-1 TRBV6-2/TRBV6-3 ASSYSRTGGNNEQF
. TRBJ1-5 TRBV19 ASSAIDNQPQH
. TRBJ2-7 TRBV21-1 ASSKAALTSRDYEQY
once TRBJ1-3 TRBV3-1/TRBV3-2 AKNRQGPGNTIY
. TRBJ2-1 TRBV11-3 ASSVYGGSGGKGEQF
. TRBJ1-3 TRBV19 ASSFYRAGNTIY
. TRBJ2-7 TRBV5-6 ASSFRLAGVHEQY
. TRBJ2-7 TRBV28 ASSPGGQGAGEQY
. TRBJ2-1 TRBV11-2 ASSLESSGGTLWNEQF
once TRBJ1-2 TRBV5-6 ASSLVGQGDGYT
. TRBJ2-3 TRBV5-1 ASRRLAGNTDTQY
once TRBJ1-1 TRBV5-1 ASSLTGLNTEAF
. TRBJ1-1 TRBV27 ASSLGASGNTEAF
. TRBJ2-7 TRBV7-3 ASSPRSGGLLNEQY
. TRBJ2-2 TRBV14 ASSRFLAATGELF
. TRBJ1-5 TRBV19 ASSTDRGALSNQPQH
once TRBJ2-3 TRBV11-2 ASSRVPSGRATNTDTQY